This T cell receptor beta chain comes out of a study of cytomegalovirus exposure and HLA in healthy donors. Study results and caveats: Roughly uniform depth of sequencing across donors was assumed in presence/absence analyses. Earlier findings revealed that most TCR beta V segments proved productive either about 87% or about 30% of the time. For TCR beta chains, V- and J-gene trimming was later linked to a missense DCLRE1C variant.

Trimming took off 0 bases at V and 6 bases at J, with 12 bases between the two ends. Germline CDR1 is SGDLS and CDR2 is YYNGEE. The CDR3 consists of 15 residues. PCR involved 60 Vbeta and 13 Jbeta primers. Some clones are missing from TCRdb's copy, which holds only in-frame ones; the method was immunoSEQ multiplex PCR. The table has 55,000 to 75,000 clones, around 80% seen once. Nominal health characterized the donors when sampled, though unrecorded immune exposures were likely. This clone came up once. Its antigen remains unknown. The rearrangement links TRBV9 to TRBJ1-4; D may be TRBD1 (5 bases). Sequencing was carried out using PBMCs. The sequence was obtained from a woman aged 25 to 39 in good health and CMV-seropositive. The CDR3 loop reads CASSVGARADEKLFF. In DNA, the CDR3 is TGTGCCAGCAGCGTAGGTGCCAGGGCGGATGAAAAACTGTTTTTT.